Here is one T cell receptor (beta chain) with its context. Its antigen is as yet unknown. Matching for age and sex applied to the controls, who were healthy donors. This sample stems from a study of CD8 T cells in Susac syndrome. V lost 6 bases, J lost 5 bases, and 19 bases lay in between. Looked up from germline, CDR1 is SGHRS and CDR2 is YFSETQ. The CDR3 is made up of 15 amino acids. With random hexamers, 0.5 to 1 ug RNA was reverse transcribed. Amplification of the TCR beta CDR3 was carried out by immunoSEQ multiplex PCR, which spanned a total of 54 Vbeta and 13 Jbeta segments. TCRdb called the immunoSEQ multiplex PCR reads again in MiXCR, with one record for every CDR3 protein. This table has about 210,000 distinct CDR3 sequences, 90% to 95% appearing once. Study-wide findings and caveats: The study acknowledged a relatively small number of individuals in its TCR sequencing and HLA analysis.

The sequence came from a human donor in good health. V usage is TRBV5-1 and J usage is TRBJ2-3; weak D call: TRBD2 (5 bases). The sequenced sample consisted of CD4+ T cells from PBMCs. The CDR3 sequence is CASTVSGSIGDTQYF. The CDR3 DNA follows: TGCGCCAGCACGGTCAGTGGGAGTATCGGAGATACGCAGTATTTT. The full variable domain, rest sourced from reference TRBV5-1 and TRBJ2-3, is KAGVTQTPRYLIKTRGQQVTLSCSPISGHRSVSWYQQTPGQGLQFLFEYFSETQRNKGNFPGRFSGRQFSNSRSEMNVSTLELGDSALYLCASTVSGSIGDTQYFGPGTRLTVL.